This entry lists 8 T cell receptor beta chains sequenced from one sample in a study of cytomegalovirus exposure and HLA in healthy donors. The PCR was carried out with 60 Vbeta primers and 13 Jbeta primers. Using immunoSEQ multiplex PCR, the repertoire was profiled, and TCRdb retains in-frame clones only, with some absent. Of about 130,000 clones detected, around 79% appear once; the ten largest clones hold around 1.3%. Material: PBMCs. The source of these receptors is a woman in her 40s in good health and CMV-seronegative.

This chain connects TRBV27 to TRBJ2-7; D is possibly TRBD1 (6 bases). The CDR3 spans 16 residues. V dropped 4 bases and J dropped 12 bases, with 28 bases sitting between them. Germline CDR1 is MNHEY and CDR2 is SMNVEV (reference sequence). CDR3 sequence reads: CASSYQSQGRGFSPYF. The CDR3 coding sequence is TGTGCCAGCAGTTATCAATCGCAGGGTAGGGGGTTTTCACCGTACTTC.

The V gene is TRBV2, the J gene TRBJ2-2; 8 bases are a match to TRBD2. This CDR3 comprises 14 residues. Germline trimming cut 6 bases from V and 4 bases from J; bases unmatched to any gene: 4. From germline, CDR1 is SNHLY and CDR2 FYNNEI. The CDR3 sequence is CASSGGAGTGELFF. The CDR3 DNA reads TGTGCCAGCAGCGGGGGGGCAGGCACCGGGGAGCTGTTTTTT.

In this sample, this clone turned up a few times. The V gene is TRBV9, the J gene TRBJ2-3; 9 nucleotides agree with TRBD2. The CDR3 is made up of 18 amino acids. With V trimmed by 0 bases and J by 0 bases, 8 bases remained unmatched. Germline assignment: CDR1 SGDLS and CDR2 YYNGEE. The CDR3: CASSVGVSGGPSTDTQYF. For the CDR3, the DNA is TGTGCCAGCAGCGTAGGGGTTAGCGGGGGCCCGAGCACAGATACGCAGTATTTT.

The V gene is TRBV7-9, the J gene TRBJ1-4; D is possibly TRBD1 (5 bases). Germline V gene data show CDR1 as SEHNR and CDR2 as FQNEAQ (reference sequence). V lost 4 bases and J lost 3, with 9 bases in between. The CDR3 has 14 amino acids. CDR3 sequence: CASSSDSSNEKLFF. The CDR3 region has the DNA TGTGCCAGCAGCTCAGACAGCTCTAATGAAAAACTGTTTTTT.

The V gene is TRBV5-1, the J gene TRBJ2-1; 9 nucleotides align to TRBD2. The CDR3 runs to 17 residues. Looked up from germline, CDR1 is SGHRS and CDR2 is YFSETQ. V shed 4 bases and J 4 bases; nucleotides not matched to a gene: 12. CDR3 sequence reads: CASSAASTSGLYNEQFF. CDR3 DNA: TGCGCCAGCAGCGCCGCCTCCACTAGCGGGTTATACAATGAGCAGTTCTTC. The full variable domain, rest sourced from reference TRBV5-1 and TRBJ2-1, is KAGVTQTPRYLIKTRGQQVTLSCSPISGHRSVSWYQQTPGQGLQFLFEYFSETQRNKGNFPGRFSGRQFSNSRSEMNVSTLELGDSALYLCASSAASTSGLYNEQFFGPGTRLTVL.

The chain couples TRBV6-5 to TRBJ1-5; 8 bases map to TRBD1. CDR1 and CDR2 from the germline V gene are MNHEY and SVGAGI. CDR3 length: 15 residues. The J segment lost 2 bases and the V segment lost 6 bases, leaving 6 bases of the junction unmatched. The DNA of the CDR3 is TGTGCCAGCAGCCTGGACAGGGAAGGCAATCAGCCCCAGCATTTT. It yields the protein CASSLDREGNQPQHF.

This rearrangement joins TRBV2 to TRBJ2-1; D might be TRBD2 (7 bases). Germline V gene sequence: CDR1 SNHLY, CDR2 FYNNEI. The CDR3 consists of 14 residues. The V gene lost 8 bases and the J gene lost 0 bases, with 11 bases spanning the gap. The CDR3 DNA follows: TGTGCCAGCCAGGGGACTAACTCCTACAATGAGCAGTTCTTC. It codes for CASQGTNSYNEQFF.

This clone has just a few counts. The rearrangement joins TRBV21-1 to TRBJ1-1; the table calls TRBD1, which could not be checked here. TRBV21-1 is a pseudogene locus. The CDR3 is made up of 16 amino acids. Here the CDR3 DNA reads TGTGCCACATATGGACAGGGAGGAGGGATGAACACTGAAGCTTTCTTT. Translated: CATYGQGGGMNTEAFF.